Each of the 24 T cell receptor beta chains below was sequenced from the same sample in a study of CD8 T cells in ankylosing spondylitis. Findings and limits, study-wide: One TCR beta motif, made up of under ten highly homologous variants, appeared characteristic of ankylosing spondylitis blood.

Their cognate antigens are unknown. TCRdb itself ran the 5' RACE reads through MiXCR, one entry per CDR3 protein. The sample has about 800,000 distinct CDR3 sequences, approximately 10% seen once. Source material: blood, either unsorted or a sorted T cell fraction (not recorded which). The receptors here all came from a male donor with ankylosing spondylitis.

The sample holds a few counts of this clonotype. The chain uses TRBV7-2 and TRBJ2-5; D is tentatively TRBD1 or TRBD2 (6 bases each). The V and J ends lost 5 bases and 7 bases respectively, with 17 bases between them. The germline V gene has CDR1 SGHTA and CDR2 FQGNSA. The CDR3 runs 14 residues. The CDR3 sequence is CASSPNRVGGTQYF. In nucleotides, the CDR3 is TGTGCCAGCAGCCCGAACAGGGTCGGGGGGACCCAGTACTTC. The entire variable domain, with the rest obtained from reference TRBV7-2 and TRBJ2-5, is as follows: GAGVSQSPSNKVTEKGKDVELRCDPISGHTALYWYRQSLGQGLEFLIYFQGNSAPDKSGLPSDRFSAERTGGSVSTLTIQRTQQEDSAVYLCASSPNRVGGTQYFGPGTRLLVL.

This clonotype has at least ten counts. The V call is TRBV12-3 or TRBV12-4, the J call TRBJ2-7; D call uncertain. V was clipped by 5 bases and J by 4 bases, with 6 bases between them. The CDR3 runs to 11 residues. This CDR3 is CASSAHYEQYF. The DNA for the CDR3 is TGTGCCAGCAGTGCACATTACGAGCAGTACTTC.

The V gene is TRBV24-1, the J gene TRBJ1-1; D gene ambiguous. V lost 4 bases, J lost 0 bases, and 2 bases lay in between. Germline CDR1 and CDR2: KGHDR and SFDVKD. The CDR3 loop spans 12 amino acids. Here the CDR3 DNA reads TGTGCCACCAGTGACGTGAACACTGAAGCTTTCTTT. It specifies CATSDVNTEAFF.

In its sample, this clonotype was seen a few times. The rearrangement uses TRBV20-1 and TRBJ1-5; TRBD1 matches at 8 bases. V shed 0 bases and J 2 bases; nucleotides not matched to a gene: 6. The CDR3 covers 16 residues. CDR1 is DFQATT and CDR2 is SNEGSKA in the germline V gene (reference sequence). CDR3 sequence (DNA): TGCAGTGCTAGAGACCCAGGGGGCAGAGGCAATCAGCCCCAGCATTTT. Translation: CSARDPGGRGNQPQHF.

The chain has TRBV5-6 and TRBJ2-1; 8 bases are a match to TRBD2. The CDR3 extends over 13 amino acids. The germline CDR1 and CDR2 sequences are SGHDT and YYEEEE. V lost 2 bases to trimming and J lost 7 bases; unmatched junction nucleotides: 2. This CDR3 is CASSLIAGNEQFF. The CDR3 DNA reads TGTGCCAGCAGCTTAATAGCGGGGAATGAGCAGTTCTTC.

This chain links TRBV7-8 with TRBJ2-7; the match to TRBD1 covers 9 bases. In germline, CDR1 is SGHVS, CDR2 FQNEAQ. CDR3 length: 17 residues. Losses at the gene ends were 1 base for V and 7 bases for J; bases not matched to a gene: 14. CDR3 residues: CASSLVLLGQGVKEQYF. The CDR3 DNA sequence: TGTGCCAGCAGCTTAGTTTTGTTGGGACAGGGTGTTAAGGAGCAGTACTTC.

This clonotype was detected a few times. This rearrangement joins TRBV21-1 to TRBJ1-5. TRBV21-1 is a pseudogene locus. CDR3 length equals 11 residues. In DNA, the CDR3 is TGTGCCAGCACGAAAGGGGGAGCCCAGCATTTT. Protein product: CASTKGGAQHF.

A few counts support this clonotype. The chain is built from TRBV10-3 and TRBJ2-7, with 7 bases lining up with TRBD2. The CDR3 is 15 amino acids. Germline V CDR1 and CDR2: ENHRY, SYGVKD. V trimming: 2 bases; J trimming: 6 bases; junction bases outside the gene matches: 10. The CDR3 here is CAISEAGEISGEQYF. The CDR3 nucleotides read TGTGCCATCAGTGAGGCGGGGGAGATTTCGGGCGAGCAGTACTTC.

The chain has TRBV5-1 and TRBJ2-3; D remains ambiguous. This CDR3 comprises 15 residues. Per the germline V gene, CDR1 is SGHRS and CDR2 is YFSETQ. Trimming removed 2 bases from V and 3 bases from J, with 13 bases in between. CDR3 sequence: CASSFSPSGTDTQYF. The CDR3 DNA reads TGCGCCAGCAGCTTTTCCCCTAGTGGTACAGATACGCAGTATTTT.

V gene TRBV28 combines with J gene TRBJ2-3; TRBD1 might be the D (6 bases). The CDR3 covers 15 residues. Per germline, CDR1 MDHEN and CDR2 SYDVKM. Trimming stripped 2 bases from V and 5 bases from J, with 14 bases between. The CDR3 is CASSLPGAQEDTQYF. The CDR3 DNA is TGTGCCAGCAGTTTACCAGGGGCGCAGGAAGATACGCAGTATTTT.

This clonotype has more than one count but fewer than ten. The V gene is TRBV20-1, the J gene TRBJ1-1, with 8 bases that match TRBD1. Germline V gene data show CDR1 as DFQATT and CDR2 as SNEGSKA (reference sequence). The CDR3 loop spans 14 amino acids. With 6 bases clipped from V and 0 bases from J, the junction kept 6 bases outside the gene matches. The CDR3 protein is CSAANRGMNTEAFF. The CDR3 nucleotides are TGCAGTGCCGCTAACAGGGGGATGAACACTGAAGCTTTCTTT.

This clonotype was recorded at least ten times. The CDR3 nucleotides read TGCAGTGCCATGAGGGCGCGAAATTCACCCCTCCACTTT. Protein product: CSAMRARNSPLHF. The chain has TRBV20-1 and TRBJ1-6; D remains ambiguous. The V gene lost 6 bases and the J gene lost 7 bases, with 13 bases spanning the gap. Germline CDR1 reads DFQATT; CDR2 reads SNEGSKA (reference sequence). The CDR3 loop spans 13 amino acids.

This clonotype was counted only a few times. The CDR3 sequence: CASSGGTRSTDTQYF. DNA of the CDR3: TGTGCCAGCAGTGGGGGGACTAGGAGCACAGATACGCAGTATTTT. J is TRBJ2-3 and V is TRBV28; 8 nucleotides align to TRBD2. This CDR3 has 15 residues. The V segment lost 5 bases and the J segment 0 bases; nucleotides outside the gene matches: 4. From germline, CDR1 is MDHEN and CDR2 SYDVKM.

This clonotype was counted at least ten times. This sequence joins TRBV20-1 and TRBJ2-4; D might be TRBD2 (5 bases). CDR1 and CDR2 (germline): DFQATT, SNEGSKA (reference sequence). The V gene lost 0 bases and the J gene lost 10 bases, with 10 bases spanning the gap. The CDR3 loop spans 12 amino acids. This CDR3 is CSAREQTGIQYF. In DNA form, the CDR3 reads TGCAGTGCTAGAGAACAGACGGGGATTCAGTACTTC.

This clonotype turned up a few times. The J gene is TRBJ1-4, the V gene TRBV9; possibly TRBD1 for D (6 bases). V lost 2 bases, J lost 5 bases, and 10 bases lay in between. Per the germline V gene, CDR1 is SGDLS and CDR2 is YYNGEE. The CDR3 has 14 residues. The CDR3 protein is CASSVTGQNEKLFF. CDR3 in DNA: TGTGCCAGCAGCGTGACCGGACAGAATGAAAAACTGTTTTTT.

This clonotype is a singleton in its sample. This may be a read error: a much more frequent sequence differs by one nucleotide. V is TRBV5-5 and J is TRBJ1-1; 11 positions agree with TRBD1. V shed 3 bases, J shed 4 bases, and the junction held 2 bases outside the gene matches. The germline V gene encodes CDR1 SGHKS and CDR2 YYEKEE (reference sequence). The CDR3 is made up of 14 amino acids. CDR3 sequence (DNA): TGTGCCAGCAGCTGGACAGGGGGCGTCACTGAAGCTTTCTTT. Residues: CASSWTGGVTEAFF.

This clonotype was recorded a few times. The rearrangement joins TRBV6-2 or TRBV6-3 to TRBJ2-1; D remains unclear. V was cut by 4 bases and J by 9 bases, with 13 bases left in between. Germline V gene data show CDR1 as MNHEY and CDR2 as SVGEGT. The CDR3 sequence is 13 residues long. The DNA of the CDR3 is TGTGCCAGCAGTTTATATAGCCAGGCTGAGCAGTTCTTC. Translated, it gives CASSLYSQAEQFF.

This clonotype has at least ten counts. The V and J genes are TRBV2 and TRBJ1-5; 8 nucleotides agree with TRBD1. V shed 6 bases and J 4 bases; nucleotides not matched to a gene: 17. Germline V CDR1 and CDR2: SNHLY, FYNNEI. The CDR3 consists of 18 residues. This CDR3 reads CASSLKPIGTGVNQPQHF. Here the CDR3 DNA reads TGTGCCAGCAGCCTTAAACCTATCGGGACAGGCGTGAATCAGCCCCAGCATTTT.

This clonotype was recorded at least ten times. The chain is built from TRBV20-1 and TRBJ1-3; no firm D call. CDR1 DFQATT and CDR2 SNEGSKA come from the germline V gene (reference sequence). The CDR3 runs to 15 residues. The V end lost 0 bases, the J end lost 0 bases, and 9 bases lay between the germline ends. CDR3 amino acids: CSARDRYRSGNTIYF. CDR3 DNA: TGCAGTGCTAGAGATCGGTATCGCTCTGGAAACACCATATATTTT.

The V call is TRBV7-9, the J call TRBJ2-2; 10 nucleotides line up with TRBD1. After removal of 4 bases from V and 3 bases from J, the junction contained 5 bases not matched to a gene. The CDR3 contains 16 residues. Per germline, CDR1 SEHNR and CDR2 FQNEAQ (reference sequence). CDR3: CASSSPGTGDTGELFF. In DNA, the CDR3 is TGTGCCAGCAGCTCGCCCGGGACAGGGGACACCGGGGAGCTGTTTTTT.

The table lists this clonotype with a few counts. DNA of the CDR3: TGTGCCAGCACCTCTGCCGGTGGCTACGAGCAGTACTTC. This gives the protein CASTSAGGYEQYF. The rearrangement joins TRBV7-9 to TRBJ2-7, with D uncertain. The V gene lost 7 bases and the J gene lost 3 bases, with 13 bases spanning the gap. This CDR3 is 13 amino acids long. Germline V lookup: CDR1 SEHNR, CDR2 FQNEAQ (reference sequence).

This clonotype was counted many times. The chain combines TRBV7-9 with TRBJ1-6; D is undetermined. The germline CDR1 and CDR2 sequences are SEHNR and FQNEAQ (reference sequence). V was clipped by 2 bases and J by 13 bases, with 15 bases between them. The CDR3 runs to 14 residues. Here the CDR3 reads CASSLNLRADPLHF. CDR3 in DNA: TGTGCCAGCAGCTTAAACCTTCGCGCTGATCCCCTCCACTTT.

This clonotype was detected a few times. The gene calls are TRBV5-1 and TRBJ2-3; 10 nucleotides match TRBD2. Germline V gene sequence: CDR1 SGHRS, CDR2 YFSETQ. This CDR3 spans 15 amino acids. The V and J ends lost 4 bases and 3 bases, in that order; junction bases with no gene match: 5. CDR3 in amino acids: CASSTSGAATDTQYF. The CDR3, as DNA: TGCGCCAGCAGCACTAGCGGGGCGGCGACAGATACGCAGTATTTT.

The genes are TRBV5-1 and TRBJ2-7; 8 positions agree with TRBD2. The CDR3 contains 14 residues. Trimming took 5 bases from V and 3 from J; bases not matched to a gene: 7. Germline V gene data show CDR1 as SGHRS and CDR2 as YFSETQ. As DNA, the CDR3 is TGCGCCAGCAGTCAGGGGACTAGAGTCTACGAGCAGTACTTC. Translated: CASSQGTRVYEQYF.